Here is one TCR beta chain with its context. The antigen it binds to is not known. Base quality data are lacking; no much larger clone is found one base away. The donors were healthy, HIV-negative adults with no recently reported acute infections or vaccinations. Every donor was a Caucasian adult living in Nashville, Tennessee, USA. For unsorted samples, tens of millions of PBMCs were counted, and genomic DNA was extracted using the QIAamp DNA Blood Mini kit. Blood was collected by leukapheresis, and PBMCs were isolated by Ficoll-Histopaque density gradient centrifugation and then cryopreserved in liquid nitrogen vapor phase. This sample was included in a study of shared clonotypes between healthy human individuals (dated by TCRdb to 2020 to 2022). Describing the broader study: Three men and two women, aged 18 to 49 years, made up the cohort. Blood TCR repertoires of five healthy adults were deeply sequenced to estimate repertoire size and the extent of clonotype sharing between individuals. To increase sequencing depth and limit assay-specific biases, TCR repertoire library preparation and sequencing were carried out by different laboratories using diverse techniques. Each donor's leukapheresis produced roughly between about 0.8 and 8.9 billion PBMCs. What the study reported, not specific to this receptor: Because the study included a small number of donors, the genetic and exposure-history diversity represented was limited. Pairwise subsampling indicated that sequencing depth was expected to affect the degree of clonotype sharing among donors. Sampling was restricted to blood, and TCR repertoires in tissues likely differ from the TCR repertoires found in blood.

Using the deep immunoSEQ assay, TCR CDR3 regions were amplified from genomic DNA by multiplex PCR. Extracted genomic DNA from each cell subset was distributed evenly across all wells of several immunoSEQ 96-well plates, and each plate was treated as a replicate. For unsorted PBMC, 300 ng genomic DNA, equal to 30,000 or so T cell genomes, was loaded into each replicate PCR. Ten immunoSEQ deep assay plates were used to sequence unsorted PBMC genomic DNA. The purified libraries were quantified using a Qubit 3.0 fluorometer, sized with a Bioanalyzer 2100, and then quantified again using the KAPA Library Quantification kit. Every immunoSEQ 96-well plate was sequenced on a separate single-read 150-cycle Illumina NextSeq 550 flow cell. The original pipeline was this. The immunoSEQ output contained only junctional sequences without quality scores, so filtering could not match that applied to full-length reads. Sequences were annotated with PyIR, a Python wrapper for IgBLAST v1.9, using IMGT germline references to assign V/J genes and CDR3. Reads were removed for weak V/J assignments (E-value above 1e-6), missing CDR3, stop codons, out-of-frame junctions, or ambiguous translated residues. A V3J clonotype was defined by an identical inferred V gene, J gene, and CDR3 amino acid sequence. Percentage overlap between repertoires was calculated by dividing the number of shared unique clonotypes by the size of the smaller repertoire. RTK rarefaction, the Chao1 estimator, and Recon v2.1 estimates of unobserved clonotypes were used to assess repertoire richness. Imported from immuneACCESS, the table was reduced by TCRdb to in-frame sequences with V and J called. These copies leave out some clones; in studies compared against another copy, an unresolved V gene accounts for under half, and the cause of the remainder is not known. The V and J calls and clone size were taken over from that table, and D and trimming were inferred from the DNA. The sample profile shows about 560,000 clones; around 76% of them were found once. In total, the top ten clones hold around 12% of the sample.

The germline V gene (reference sequence) specifies LNHNV as CDR1 and YYDKDF as CDR2. V is reduced by 0 bases and J by 4 bases, leaving a spacing of 9 bases between them. The CDR3 holds 14 amino acids from the cysteine to the phenylalanine. Just the 42-base CDR3 DNA is kept, in frame starting at base 1. The sequenced material came from PBMCs. The receptor was isolated from a woman aged 40 to 50 in good health. Some clones in this sample may be carry-over from other donors' samples. The rearranged segments are TRBV15 and TRBJ1-1; no D segment can be confidently identified. Read as DNA, the sequence is TGTGCCACCAGCAGAGATTCGATGGGCACTGAAGCTTTCTTT. The translation is CATSRDSMGTEAFF. The full variable domain, with segments outside the CDR3 supplied by the reference TRBV15 and TRBJ1-1 proteins, appears as DAMVIQNPRYQVTQFGKPVTLSCSQTLNHNVMYWYQQKSSQAPKLLFHYYDKDFNNEADTPDNFQSRRPNTSFCFLDIRSPGLGDTAMYLCATSRDSMGTEAFFGQGTRLTVV.